The T cell receptor beta chain under discussion was sequenced for a study of shared T cell receptors in the human thymus. The CDR3 runs to 15 residues. Germline CDR1 SEHNR, CDR2 FQNEAQ (reference sequence). V shed 0 bases and J 0 bases; nucleotides not matched to a gene: 1. TCRdb's table, derived via immunoSEQ multiplex PCR, lists solely in-frame clones and lacks some. In the table there are some 760,000 clones, approximately 85% of which are singletons. The sample was also linked to a second study, of human thymus T cells. That work states: Thymic resections from corrective heart surgery supplied the tissue. Related reports documented highly overlapping thymic repertoires among unrelated individuals.

What was sequenced was thymocytes. This receptor was obtained from a girl less than two years old with a congenital heart defect. This chain links TRBV7-9 with TRBJ2-5; TRBD1 matches at 7 bases. CDR3 region: CASSLADRDQETQYF. As DNA, the CDR3 is TGTGCCAGCAGCTTAGCAGACAGGGACCAAGAGACCCAGTACTTC.